This entry lists 24 T cell receptor beta chains sequenced from one sample in a study of shared clonotypes between healthy human individuals. Naive-designated CD8 cells lacked CD45RO, were positively enriched for CCR7, and omitted terminally differentiated effector memory CD45RA+ cells. The repertoire was sequenced with immunoSEQ multiplex PCR; TCRdb's copy has only in-frame clones and lacks some. The sample yields millions of clones, roughly 95% seen once. The material sequenced was naive CD8+ T cells sorted from blood. Source of these receptors: a man aged 18 to 35 in good health.

J is TRBJ1-1 and V is TRBV19; D is possibly TRBD1 (5 bases). The CDR3 loop spans 14 amino acids. Germline-derived CDR1 and CDR2 are LNHDA and SQIVND (reference sequence). Trimming pared 5 bases from V and 0 bases from J, leaving 10 bases between. CDR3 in amino acids: CASSARAMNTEAFF. The CDR3 DNA reads as TGTGCCAGTAGTGCCAGGGCCATGAACACTGAAGCTTTCTTT.

The V and J genes are TRBV5-4 and TRBJ2-7; 8 bases are a match to TRBD1. The V gene's germline CDR1 is SGHNT and CDR2 YYREEE (reference sequence). CDR3 length equals 14 residues. V gave up 4 bases and J gave up 4 bases; unmatched junction bases: 7. As DNA, the CDR3 is TGTGCCAGCAGCGGTGGACAGGGCGGTTACGAGCAGTACTTC. It encodes CASSGGQGGYEQYF.

The gene calls are TRBV27 and TRBJ1-1; D is perhaps TRBD1 (6 bases). V was trimmed by 3 bases and J by 6 bases, leaving 14 bases between them. Germline V gives CDR1 MNHEY, CDR2 SMNVEV (reference sequence). CDR3 length equals 14 residues. The CDR3 bases are TGTGCCAGCAGTTTTACGGCAGGGGTCCCTGAAGCTTTCTTT. Protein sequence: CASSFTAGVPEAFF.

This clone was counted once. The genes are TRBV6-5 and TRBJ2-2; no reliable D call. The CDR3 loop spans 14 amino acids. Trimming removed 2 bases from V and 8 bases from J, with 12 bases in between. Per germline, CDR1 MNHEY and CDR2 SVGAGI. CDR3 region: CASSYTGVLGELFF. The CDR3 nucleotides read TGTGCCAGCAGTTACACTGGGGTCTTGGGGGAGCTGTTTTTT.

Details on this clone: The same CDR3 also results from other DNA sequences found in this sample. The chain couples TRBV5-4 to TRBJ2-7; the D gene is possibly TRBD1 (5 bases). The germline CDR1 and CDR2 sequences are SGHNT and YYREEE (reference sequence). The V end lost 1 base, the J end lost 1 base, and 6 bases lay between the germline ends. The CDR3 totals 13 residues. For the CDR3, the DNA is TGTGCCAGCAGCTTGACAGGTTCCTACGAGCAGTACTTC. It translates to CASSLTGSYEQYF.

DNA of the CDR3: TGTGCCAGCAAAGGCGGAGCCTCCTACAATGAGCAGTTCTTC. Translating it yields CASKGGASYNEQFF. The chain uses TRBV6-1 and TRBJ2-1, with D unclear. V was shortened by 7 bases and J by 0 bases, with 10 bases between the two germline ends. CDR3 length equals 14 residues. Per germline, CDR1 MNHNS and CDR2 SASEGT.

CDR3 sequence (DNA): TGTGCCAGCAGTGAAGGGACAGGGGCCGTCAATGAAAAACTGTTTTTT. It yields the protein CASSEGTGAVNEKLFF. The chain couples TRBV2 to TRBJ1-4; 9 nucleotides align to TRBD1. Germline-derived CDR1 and CDR2 are SNHLY and FYNNEI. The CDR3 has 16 amino acids. V lost 1 base, J lost 5 bases, and 5 bases stayed unmatched.

This clone has a single count. Additional DNA sequences in this sample encode the identical CDR3. V gene TRBV9 combines with J gene TRBJ2-7, with 11 positions matching TRBD2. The V segment lost 0 bases and the J segment 5 bases; nucleotides outside the gene matches: 4. There are 15 residues in the CDR3. Germline-derived CDR1 and CDR2 are SGDLS and YYNGEE. DNA for the CDR3: TGTGCCAGCAGCGTAGAGGTAGCGGGGGGGCACGAGCAGTACTTC. Protein sequence: CASSVEVAGGHEQYF.

The chain employs TRBV7-9 and TRBJ2-2; D possibly uses TRBD1 or TRBD2 (5 bases each). The CDR3 sequence is 11 residues long. Germline V gene lookup returns CDR1 SEHNR and CDR2 FQNEAQ (reference sequence). Deletions cut 8 bases from V and 6 bases from J, with 7 bases between. In DNA form, the CDR3 reads TGTGCCAGCCGGGGCGCCGGGGAGCTGTTTTTT. This sequence encodes CASRGAGELFF.

This rearrangement joins TRBV28 to TRBJ1-6; no firm D call. The CDR3 contains 15 residues. Germline lookup yields CDR1 MDHEN and CDR2 SYDVKM. The ends were cut back, 7 bases at V and 1 base at J, with 11 bases in the middle. Here the CDR3 reads CASTADGSYNSPLHF. The CDR3 nucleotides are TGTGCCAGCACTGCGGACGGATCCTATAATTCACCCCTCCACTTT. Based on the CDR3 plus reference TRBV28 and TRBJ1-6, the full variable domain is DVKVTQSSRYLVKRTGEKVFLECVQDMDHENMFWYRQDPGLGLRLIYFSYDVKMKEKGDIPEGYSVSREKKERFSLILESASTNQTSMYLCASTADGSYNSPLHFGNGTRLTVT.

Only one count was recorded for this clone. The chain is built from TRBV19 and TRBJ2-1, with 11 bases aligning to TRBD1. V was pared by 9 bases and J by 7 bases, with 5 bases of the junction left unmatched. Germline loops: CDR1 LNHDA, CDR2 SQIVND (reference sequence). The CDR3 runs to 13 residues. The CDR3 sequence: CASRDRGLNEQFF. The CDR3 DNA reads TGTGCCAGCCGGGACAGGGGGTTAAATGAGCAGTTCTTC.

V and J are TRBV30 and TRBJ1-1; the D is unclear. The V end lost 1 base, the J end lost 0 bases, and 6 bases lay between the germline ends. Germline V gene lookup returns CDR1 GTSNPN and CDR2 SVGIG (reference sequence). The CDR3 sequence is 13 residues long. Written as DNA, the CDR3 is TGTGCCTGGAGTGACGGGATGAACACTGAAGCTTTCTTT. This translates into CAWSDGMNTEAFF.

The chain uses TRBV4-3 and TRBJ2-7; no clear D. Germline V gives CDR1 LGHNA, CDR2 YSLEER. V lost 5 bases, J lost 0 bases, and 14 bases lay in between. The CDR3 loop spans 15 amino acids. The CDR3 region is CASSEVDDSSYEQYF. The CDR3 bases are TGCGCCAGCAGCGAGGTGGACGATAGCTCCTACGAGCAGTACTTC.

The rearrangement uses TRBV28 and TRBJ2-5, with unresolved D. The CDR3 runs 16 residues. The germline V gene encodes CDR1 MDHEN and CDR2 SYDVKM. V dropped 6 bases and J dropped 4 bases, with 21 bases sitting between them. The CDR3 loop reads CASRLGIEGFGETQYF. CDR3 DNA sequence: TGTGCCAGCAGACTCGGCATCGAAGGGTTCGGAGAGACCCAGTACTTC.

The chain combines TRBV18 with TRBJ2-3, with 14 bases lining up with TRBD2. The germline V gene encodes CDR1 KGHSH and CDR2 LQKENI. J was trimmed by 3 bases and V by 5 bases; bases with no gene match: 1. This CDR3 has 15 amino acids. In DNA form, the CDR3 reads TGTGCCAGCTCAAGACTAGCGGGGGGGACAGATACGCAGTATTTT. As protein: CASSRLAGGTDTQYF.

The rearrangement uses TRBV5-4 and TRBJ1-1; TRBD1 is a possible D gene (5 bases). The CDR3 is 14 residues long. The V end was cut by 4 bases, the J end by 4 bases, with 14 bases between. CDR1 and CDR2 from the germline V gene are SGHNT and YYREEE (reference sequence). Here the CDR3 DNA reads TGTGCCAGCAGCGGGACCGGGACGGGCACTGAAGCTTTCTTT. Protein sequence: CASSGTGTGTEAFF.

As for this clone: The same CDR3 also results from other DNA sequences found in this sample. The chain carries TRBV6-5 and TRBJ2-3; D uncertain. Germline V gene data show CDR1 as MNHEY and CDR2 as SVGAGI. V was pared by 1 base and J by 3 bases, with 5 bases between. This CDR3 region has 13 residues. CDR3 amino acids: CASSYLGTDTQYF. In nucleotides, the CDR3 is TGTGCCAGCAGTTACTTGGGGACAGATACGCAGTATTTT.

With regard to this clone: This sample also contains other DNA sequences that code for the same CDR3. This rearrangement joins TRBV6-1 to TRBJ1-5, with D perhaps TRBD1 (6 bases). Germline V lookup: CDR1 MNHNS, CDR2 SASEGT. There are 14 residues in the CDR3. V gave up 1 base and J gave up 6 bases, with 10 bases separating them. The CDR3 loop is CASSEGGGSQPQHF. CDR3 DNA sequence: TGTGCCAGCAGTGAAGGAGGGGGGAGTCAGCCCCAGCATTTT.

The gene calls are TRBV9 and TRBJ2-5, with 9 positions matching TRBD1. J gave up 5 bases and V 1 base, and 6 bases lay outside the gene matches. The CDR3 loop spans 15 amino acids. The germline V gene encodes CDR1 SGDLS and CDR2 YYNGEE. The CDR3 nucleotides read TGTGCCAGCAGCGTAACCGGGACAGGGTTGGAGACCCAGTACTTC. Residues: CASSVTGTGLETQYF.

This sequence joins TRBV29-1 and TRBJ2-3, with TRBD2 matching over 8 bases. The CDR3 totals 11 residues. Losses at the gene ends were 7 bases for V and 6 bases for J; bases not matched to a gene: 3. Per germline, CDR1 SQVTM and CDR2 ANQGSEA. The chain's CDR3 is CSAGGMDTQYF. The CDR3 bases are TGCAGCGCGGGGGGGATGGATACGCAGTATTTT.

The V call is TRBV25-1, the J call TRBJ1-1; D ambiguous. V dropped 4 bases and J dropped 4 bases, with 10 bases sitting between them. CDR1 and CDR2 from the germline V gene are MGHDK and SYGVNS. The CDR3 sequence is 13 residues long. The CDR3 sequence is CASSGGAPTEAFF. In DNA, the CDR3 is TGTGCCAGCAGTGGAGGCGCGCCCACTGAAGCTTTCTTT.

The chain carries TRBV7-9 and TRBJ2-7; TRBD1 matches 7 bases. With V trimmed by 0 bases and J by 0 bases, 2 bases remained unmatched. From germline, CDR1 is SEHNR and CDR2 FQNEAQ (reference sequence). The CDR3 runs 15 residues. The CDR3 sequence: CASSLATGASYEQYF. The DNA for the CDR3 is TGTGCCAGCAGCTTAGCTACAGGGGCCTCCTACGAGCAGTACTTC.

Points on this clone: The same CDR3 is also encoded by other DNA sequences in this sample. The gene calls are TRBV7-9 and TRBJ2-2; D is undetermined. The V end lost 6 bases, the J end lost 0 bases, and 5 bases lay between the germline ends. In germline, CDR1 is SEHNR, CDR2 FQNEAQ (reference sequence). The CDR3 contains 13 residues. CDR3 DNA: TGTGCCAGCAGTTTACCGAACACCGGGGAGCTGTTTTTT. Translating gives CASSLPNTGELFF.

The genes are TRBV7-8 and TRBJ2-1; 11 bases are a match to TRBD2. The CDR3 is 18 residues long. V lost 3 bases, J lost 2 bases, and 9 bases stayed unmatched. Germline assignment: CDR1 SGHVS and CDR2 FQNEAQ. The CDR3 sequence is CASSFGLAGGGPYNEQFF. CDR3 sequence (DNA): TGTGCCAGCAGCTTCGGCCTAGCGGGGGGAGGACCCTACAATGAGCAGTTCTTC. Full variable domain (outside the CDR3, taken from reference TRBV7-8 and TRBJ2-1): GAGVSQSPRYKVAKRGQDVALRCDPISGHVSLFWYQQALGQGPEFLTYFQNEAQLDKSGLPSDRFFAERPEGSVSTLKIQRTQQEDSAVYLCASSFGLAGGGPYNEQFFGPGTRLTVL.